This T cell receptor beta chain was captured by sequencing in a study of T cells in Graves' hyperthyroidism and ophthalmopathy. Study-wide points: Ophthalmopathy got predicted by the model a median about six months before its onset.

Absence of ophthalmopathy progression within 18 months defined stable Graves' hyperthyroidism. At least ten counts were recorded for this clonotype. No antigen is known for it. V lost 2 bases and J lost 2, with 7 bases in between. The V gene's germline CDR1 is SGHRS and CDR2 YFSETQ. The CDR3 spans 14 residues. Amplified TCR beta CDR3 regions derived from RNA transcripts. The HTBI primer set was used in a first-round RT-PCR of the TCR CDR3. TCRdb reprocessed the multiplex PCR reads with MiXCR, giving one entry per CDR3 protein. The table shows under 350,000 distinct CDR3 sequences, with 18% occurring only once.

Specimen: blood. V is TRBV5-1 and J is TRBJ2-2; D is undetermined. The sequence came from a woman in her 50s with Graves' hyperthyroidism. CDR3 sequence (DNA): TGCGCCAGCAGCTTACTTCTAAACACCGGGGAGCTGTTTTTT. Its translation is CASSLLLNTGELFF.